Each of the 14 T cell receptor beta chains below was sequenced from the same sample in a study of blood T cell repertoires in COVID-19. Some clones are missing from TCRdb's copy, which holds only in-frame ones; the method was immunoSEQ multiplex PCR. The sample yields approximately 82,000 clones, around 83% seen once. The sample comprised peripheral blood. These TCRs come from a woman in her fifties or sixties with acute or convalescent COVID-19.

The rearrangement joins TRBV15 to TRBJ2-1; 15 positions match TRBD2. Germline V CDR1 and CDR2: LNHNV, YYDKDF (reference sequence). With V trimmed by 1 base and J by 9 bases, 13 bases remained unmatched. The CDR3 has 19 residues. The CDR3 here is CATSRGTRGTSGGTGEQFF. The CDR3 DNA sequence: TGTGCCACCAGCAGAGGTACCCGGGGGACTAGCGGGGGGACGGGTGAGCAGTTCTTC. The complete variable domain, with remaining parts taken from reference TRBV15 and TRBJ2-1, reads DAMVIQNPRYQVTQFGKPVTLSCSQTLNHNVMYWYQQKSSQAPKLLFHYYDKDFNNEADTPDNFQSRRPNTSFCFLDIRSPGLGDTAMYLCATSRGTRGTSGGTGEQFFGPGTRLTVL.

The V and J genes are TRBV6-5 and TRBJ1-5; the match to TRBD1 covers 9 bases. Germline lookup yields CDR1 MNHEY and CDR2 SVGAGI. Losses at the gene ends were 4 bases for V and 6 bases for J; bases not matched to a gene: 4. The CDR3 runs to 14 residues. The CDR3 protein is CASSFGTGSQPQHF. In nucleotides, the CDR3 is TGTGCCAGCAGTTTTGGGACAGGGTCTCAGCCCCAGCATTTT.

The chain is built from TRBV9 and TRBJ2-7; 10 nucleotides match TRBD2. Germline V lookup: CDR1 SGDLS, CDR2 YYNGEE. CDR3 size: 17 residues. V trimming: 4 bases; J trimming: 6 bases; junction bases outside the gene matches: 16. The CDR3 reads CASSPQGSGGGLTEQYF. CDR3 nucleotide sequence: TGTGCCAGCAGCCCCCAGGGAAGCGGGGGGGGCTTGACCGAGCAGTACTTC.

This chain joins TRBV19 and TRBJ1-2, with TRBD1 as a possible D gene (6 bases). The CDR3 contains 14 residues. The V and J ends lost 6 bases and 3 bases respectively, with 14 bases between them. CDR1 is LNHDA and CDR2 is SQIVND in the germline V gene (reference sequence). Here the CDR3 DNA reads TGTGCCAGTAGGGAGACAGGATTTGACTATGGCTACACCTTC. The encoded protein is CASRETGFDYGYTF.

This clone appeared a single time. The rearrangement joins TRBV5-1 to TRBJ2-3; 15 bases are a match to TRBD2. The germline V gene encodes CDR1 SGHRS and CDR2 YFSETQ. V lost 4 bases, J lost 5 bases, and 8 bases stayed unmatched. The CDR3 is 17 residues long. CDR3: CASSPLGLAGGGDTQYF. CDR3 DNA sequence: TGCGCCAGCAGCCCCTTGGGACTAGCGGGGGGAGGAGATACGCAGTATTTT.

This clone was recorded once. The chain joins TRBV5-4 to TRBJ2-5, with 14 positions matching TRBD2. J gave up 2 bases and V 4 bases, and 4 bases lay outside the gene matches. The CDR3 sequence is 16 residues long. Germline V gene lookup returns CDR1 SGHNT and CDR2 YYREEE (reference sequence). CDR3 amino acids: CASSKGLAGEQETQYF. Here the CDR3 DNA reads TGTGCCAGCAGCAAGGGACTAGCGGGGGAGCAAGAGACCCAGTACTTC.

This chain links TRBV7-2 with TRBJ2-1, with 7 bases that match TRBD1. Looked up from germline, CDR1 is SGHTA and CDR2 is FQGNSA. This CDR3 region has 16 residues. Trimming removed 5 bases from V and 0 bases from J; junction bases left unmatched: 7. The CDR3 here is CASSARRDSSYNEQFF. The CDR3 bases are TGTGCCAGCAGCGCAAGAAGGGACAGCTCCTACAATGAGCAGTTCTTC.

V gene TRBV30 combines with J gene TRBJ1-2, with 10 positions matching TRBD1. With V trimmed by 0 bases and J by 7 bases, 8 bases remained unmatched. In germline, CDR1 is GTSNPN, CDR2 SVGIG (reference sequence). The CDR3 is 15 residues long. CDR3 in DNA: TGTGCCTGGAGTGTACAACGGACAGGGGGAATTGGCTACACCTTC. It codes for CAWSVQRTGGIGYTF.

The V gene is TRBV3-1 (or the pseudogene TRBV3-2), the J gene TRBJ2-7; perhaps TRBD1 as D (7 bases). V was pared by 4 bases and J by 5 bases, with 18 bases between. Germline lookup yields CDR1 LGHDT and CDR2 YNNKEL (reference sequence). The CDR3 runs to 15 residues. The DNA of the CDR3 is TGTGCCAGCAGCCCAGTACCAGGGGGGTACCACGAGCAGTACTTC. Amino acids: CASSPVPGGYHEQYF.

The CDR3 here is CASSLFGSDNQPQHF. DNA of the CDR3: TGTGCCAGCAGCTTATTCGGCAGCGACAATCAGCCCCAGCATTTT. V usage is TRBV7-9 and J usage is TRBJ1-5; D call uncertain. Looked up from germline, CDR1 is SEHNR and CDR2 is FQNEAQ (reference sequence). The CDR3 length is 15 residues. Trimming shortened V by 2 bases and J by 3 bases, and 11 bases separated the two germline ends.

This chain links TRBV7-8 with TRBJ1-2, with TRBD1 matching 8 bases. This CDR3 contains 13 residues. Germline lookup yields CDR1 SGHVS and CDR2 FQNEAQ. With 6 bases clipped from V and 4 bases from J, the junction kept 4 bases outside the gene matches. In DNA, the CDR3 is TGTGCCAGCAGACCAGGGGGCCCCTATGGCTACACCTTC. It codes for CASRPGGPYGYTF.

CDR3 amino acids: CASSQGLHQETQYF. The DNA for the CDR3 is TGTGCCAGCAGTCAGGGACTTCATCAAGAGACCCAGTACTTC. This chain connects TRBV6-5 to TRBJ2-5; D perhaps matches TRBD2 (6 bases). Looked up from germline, CDR1 is MNHEY and CDR2 is SVGAGI. V lost 5 bases to trimming and J lost 2 bases, with 12 bases between them. This CDR3 is 14 amino acids long.

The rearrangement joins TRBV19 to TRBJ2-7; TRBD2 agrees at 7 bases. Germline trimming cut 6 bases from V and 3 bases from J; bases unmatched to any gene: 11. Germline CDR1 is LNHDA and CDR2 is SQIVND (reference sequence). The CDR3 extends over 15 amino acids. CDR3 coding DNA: TGTGCCAGTAGCGACCCCGGGGGGAACAACTACGAGCAGTACTTC. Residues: CASSDPGGNNYEQYF.

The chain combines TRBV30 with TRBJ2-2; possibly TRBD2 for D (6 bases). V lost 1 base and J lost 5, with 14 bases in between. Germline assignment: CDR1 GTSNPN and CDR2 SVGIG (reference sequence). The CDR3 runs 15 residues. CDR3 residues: CAWSGAGLYTGELFF. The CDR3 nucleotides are TGTGCCTGGAGTGGAGCGGGCCTCTATACCGGGGAGCTGTTTTTT.